These 23 T cell receptor beta chains were sequenced from one sample in a study of a mutant IDH1 vaccine in newly diagnosed glioma. Time point described: week 23, last vaccination. The study gave 300 ug of mutant IDH1 20-mer peptide per vaccine dose, with topical imiquimod. The protocol was immunoSEQ multiplex PCR, while the TCRdb copy is restricted to in-frame clones and leaves out a portion. The repertoire includes around 78,000 clones, approximately 85% of them detected once, and roughly 2% sits in the top ten. Their target antigens are unknown. The sequencing used PBMCs, collected from a glioma patient whose treatment included an IDH1 peptide vaccine. The receptors originated from a man aged 30 to 45 with glioma. Some clones in this sample may be carry-over from other donors' samples.

The chain uses TRBV28 and TRBJ2-7; 8 bases map to TRBD2. This CDR3 is 14 amino acids long. Losses at the gene ends were 3 bases for V and 3 bases for J; bases not matched to a gene: 4. Germline V lookup: CDR1 MDHEN, CDR2 SYDVKM. The DNA of the CDR3 is TGTGCCAGCAGTTTCGGCGGGGGGCTCTACGAGCAGTACTTC. Translating gives CASSFGGGLYEQYF.

The V and J genes are TRBV18 and TRBJ1-2, with TRBD1 identical over 10 bases. Germline CDR1 reads KGHSH; CDR2 reads LQKENI. The CDR3 is made up of 19 amino acids. The J segment lost 6 bases and the V segment lost 5 bases, leaving 21 bases of the junction unmatched. The CDR3 nucleotides read TGTGCCAGCTCAGAGGTACCCACCCGGGACAGGGGTTTGGGAGATGGCTACACCTTC. Its translation is CASSEVPTRDRGLGDGYTF.

The J gene is TRBJ2-3, the V gene TRBV30; TRBD2 might be the D (6 bases). The V gene lost 1 base and the J gene lost 1 base, with 9 bases spanning the gap. The CDR3 sequence is 14 residues long. Germline lookup yields CDR1 GTSNPN and CDR2 SVGIG (reference sequence). CDR3 in amino acids: CAWSGLGGTDTQYF. For the CDR3, the DNA is TGTGCCTGGAGTGGACTAGGGGGCACAGATACGCAGTATTTT.

This clone was counted a single time. J is TRBJ2-7 and V is TRBV4-2, with 8 bases lining up with TRBD2. V gave up 4 bases and J gave up 6 bases; unmatched junction bases: 11. This CDR3 spans 15 amino acids. CDR1 is LGHNA and CDR2 is YNFKEQ in the germline V gene. The CDR3 is CASSLFASGTSEQYF. CDR3 nucleotide sequence: TGTGCCAGCAGCCTCTTCGCGTCCGGGACTAGCGAGCAGTACTTC.

The chain uses TRBV7-6 and TRBJ2-1; the match to TRBD2 covers 10 bases. The CDR3 extends over 18 amino acids. V lost 5 bases, J lost 0 bases, and 10 bases stayed unmatched. Germline CDR1 reads SGHVS; CDR2 reads FNYEAQ. CDR3 residues: CASSPLGAGGSSYNEQFF. CDR3 nucleotides: TGTGCCAGCAGCCCACTGGGAGCGGGGGGGAGCTCCTACAATGAGCAGTTCTTC.

The V call is TRBV18, the J call TRBJ2-1, with 8 bases aligning to TRBD1. Trimming at V came to 5 bases and at J to 3 bases, leaving 9 bases not matched to a gene. Germline assignment: CDR1 KGHSH and CDR2 LQKENI. The CDR3 runs 16 residues. The CDR3 spells CASSSRFGQGYNEQFF. CDR3 nucleotides: TGTGCCAGCTCATCGAGGTTTGGACAGGGCTACAATGAGCAGTTCTTC.

CDR3 sequence reads: CASSLDGLGNEQFF. The CDR3, as DNA: TGTGCCAGCAGCTTAGACGGACTAGGCAATGAGCAGTTCTTC. V gene TRBV7-2 combines with J gene TRBJ2-1, with 7 bases aligning to TRBD2. Per the germline V gene, CDR1 is SGHTA and CDR2 is FQGNSA. Losses at the gene ends were 1 base for V and 6 bases for J; bases not matched to a gene: 3. This CDR3 has 14 residues.

As DNA, the CDR3 is TGTGCCAGCAGTCTAAGGCCCTATAGCAATCAGCCCCAGCATTTT. This gives the protein CASSLRPYSNQPQHF. V and J are TRBV28 and TRBJ1-5; no clear D gene. The germline gives CDR1 MDHEN, CDR2 SYDVKM. The CDR3 covers 15 residues. Trimming took 5 bases from V and 0 from J, leaving 11 bases between them. The full variable domain, rest sourced from reference TRBV28 and TRBJ1-5, is DVKVTQSSRYLVKRTGEKVFLECVQDMDHENMFWYRQDPGLGLRLIYFSYDVKMKEKGDIPEGYSVSREKKERFSLILESASTNQTSMYLCASSLRPYSNQPQHFGDGTRLSIL.

The chain uses TRBV10-3 and TRBJ2-5; TRBD1 matches 10 bases. Trimming at V came to 6 bases and at J to 4 bases, leaving 5 bases not matched to a gene. The CDR3 is made up of 14 amino acids. The germline V gene encodes CDR1 ENHRY and CDR2 SYGVKD. This chain's CDR3 is CAIRAGTGAETQYF. The CDR3 DNA sequence: TGTGCCATCAGAGCCGGGACAGGGGCAGAGACCCAGTACTTC.

V is TRBV2 and J is TRBJ2-3; 12 bases line up with TRBD2. J gave up 4 bases and V 6 bases, and 8 bases lay outside the gene matches. CDR3 size: 16 residues. Germline V CDR1 and CDR2: SNHLY, FYNNEI. CDR3 in amino acids: CASSRPTSGRADTQYF. In DNA, the CDR3 is TGTGCCAGCAGCCGCCCGACTAGCGGGAGAGCAGATACGCAGTATTTT.

This chain connects TRBV10-1 to TRBJ1-1; 9 nucleotides line up with TRBD1. V shed 8 bases and J 1 base; nucleotides not matched to a gene: 8. The V gene's germline CDR1 is WNHNN and CDR2 SYGVQD (reference sequence). This CDR3 is built from 15 residues. CDR3 sequence: CASGPMTGGNTEAFF. In nucleotides, the CDR3 is TGCGCCAGCGGCCCCATGACAGGGGGGAACACTGAAGCTTTCTTT.

The chain combines TRBV19 with TRBJ2-6, with D possibly matching TRBD1 (6 bases). Germline CDR1 reads LNHDA; CDR2 reads SQIVND (reference sequence). Trimming removed 3 bases at V and 0 bases at J, with 12 bases between. The CDR3 consists of 17 residues. The CDR3 bases are TGTGCCAGTAGTATCAGGGACATGGGCTCTGGGGCCAACGTCCTGACTTTC. It codes for CASSIRDMGSGANVLTF.

This rearrangement joins TRBV25-1 to TRBJ2-7; D ambiguous. There are 13 residues in the CDR3. From germline, CDR1 is MGHDK and CDR2 SYGVNS. Deletions cut 6 bases from V and 6 bases from J, with 15 bases between. The DNA of the CDR3 is TGTGCCAGCAGAAGTTTTGGGCCGGCCGAGCAGTACTTC. Amino acids: CASRSFGPAEQYF.

This chain uses TRBV7-9 with TRBJ1-1, with D unresolved. CDR3 length equals 11 residues. V lost 7 bases, J lost 6 bases, and 9 bases lay in between. Germline V gives CDR1 SEHNR, CDR2 FQNEAQ (reference sequence). The CDR3 is CASTQAPEAFF. In DNA, the CDR3 is TGTGCCAGCACTCAGGCCCCTGAAGCTTTCTTT.

The chain uses TRBV7-2 and TRBJ2-7, with unresolved D. V dropped 2 bases and J dropped 0 bases, with 11 bases sitting between them. The CDR3 extends over 15 amino acids. Germline loops: CDR1 SGHTA, CDR2 FQGNSA. The CDR3 protein is CASSLHGPSSYEQYF. Here the CDR3 DNA reads TGTGCCAGCAGCTTACATGGGCCAAGCTCCTACGAGCAGTACTTC. Together with reference TRBV7-2 and TRBJ2-7, the CDR3 gives the full variable domain: GAGVSQSPSNKVTEKGKDVELRCDPISGHTALYWYRQSLGQGLEFLIYFQGNSAPDKSGLPSDRFSAERTGGSVSTLTIQRTQQEDSAVYLCASSLHGPSSYEQYFGPGTRLTVT.

V gene TRBV7-9 combines with J gene TRBJ2-1; tentative D call: TRBD2 (5 bases). Trimming removed 1 base from V and 9 bases from J, with 16 bases in between. Germline V lookup: CDR1 SEHNR, CDR2 FQNEAQ (reference sequence). The CDR3 loop spans 15 amino acids. The CDR3 sequence: CASSLGTRPVSEQFF. Here the CDR3 DNA reads TGTGCCAGCAGCTTAGGAACTAGGCCTGTAAGTGAGCAGTTCTTC.

V and J are TRBV2 and TRBJ2-3, with D unresolved. The CDR3 runs 13 residues. CDR1 is SNHLY, CDR2 FYNNEI, per germline. Trimming pared 9 bases from V and 0 bases from J, leaving 10 bases between. In DNA form, the CDR3 reads TGTGCCAGTAGAGTCGACAGCACAGATACGCAGTATTTT. It specifies CASRVDSTDTQYF.

The chain uses TRBV5-1 and TRBJ2-5; 8 nucleotides agree with TRBD1. This CDR3 has 14 residues. The trim removed 4 bases at V and 5 bases at J, leaving 7 bases unmatched. Per the germline V gene, CDR1 is SGHRS and CDR2 is YFSETQ. For the CDR3, the DNA is TGCGCCAGCAGCCCGACAGGGGTAAGGGAGACCCAGTACTTC. Protein sequence: CASSPTGVRETQYF. Full variable domain (missing parts from reference TRBV5-1 and TRBJ2-5): KAGVTQTPRYLIKTRGQQVTLSCSPISGHRSVSWYQQTPGQGLQFLFEYFSETQRNKGNFPGRFSGRQFSNSRSEMNVSTLELGDSALYLCASSPTGVRETQYFGPGTRLLVL.

The genes are TRBV7-9 and TRBJ1-3, with D tentatively TRBD1 (5 bases). This CDR3 region has 16 residues. Looked up from germline, CDR1 is SEHNR and CDR2 is FQNEAQ (reference sequence). The V end lost 2 bases, the J end lost 0 bases, and 11 bases lay between the germline ends. The CDR3 reads CASSLSTGNSGNTIYF. CDR3 coding DNA: TGTGCCAGCAGCTTAAGCACAGGAAACTCTGGAAACACCATATATTTT.

This sequence joins TRBV9 and TRBJ2-3; 9 bases agree with TRBD2. V shed 0 bases and J 4 bases; nucleotides not matched to a gene: 3. The CDR3 spans 15 residues. Looked up from germline, CDR1 is SGDLS and CDR2 is YYNGEE. The CDR3 is CASSVDGGGADTQYF. For the CDR3, the DNA is TGTGCCAGCAGCGTAGATGGCGGGGGGGCAGATACGCAGTATTTT.

This chain joins TRBV6-5 and TRBJ1-2; 10 positions agree with TRBD1. Germline CDR1 MNHEY, CDR2 SVGAGI. CDR3 length: 14 amino acids. Germline trimming cut 3 bases from V and 7 bases from J; bases unmatched to any gene: 5. Here the CDR3 DNA reads TGTGCCAGCAGTTATTCCGGACAGGGGGGTGGCTACACCTTC. Residues: CASSYSGQGGGYTF.

The chain employs TRBV5-8 and TRBJ2-7; no definite D call. Germline loops: CDR1 SGHTS, CDR2 YDEGEE. The CDR3 extends over 12 amino acids. Trimming removed 2 bases at V and 1 base at J, with 4 bases between. The CDR3 protein is CASSFRSYEQYF. CDR3 sequence (DNA): TGTGCCAGCAGCTTTCGGTCCTACGAGCAGTACTTC. The variable domain in full, with the rest retrieved from reference TRBV5-8 and TRBJ2-7, is EAGVTQSPTHLIKTRGQQATLRCSPISGHTSVYWYQQALGLGLQFLLWYDEGEERNRGNFPPRFSGRQFPNYSSELNVNALELEDSALYLCASSFRSYEQYFGPGTRLTVT.

In this sample, this clone turned up a few times. V gene TRBV28 combines with J gene TRBJ1-1; D might be TRBD1 (5 bases). The germline CDR1 and CDR2 sequences are MDHEN and SYDVKM. This CDR3 comprises 14 residues. Deletions cut 3 bases from V and 2 bases from J, with 10 bases between. Here the CDR3 DNA reads TGTGCCAGCAGTTTCTGGACATTCAACACTGAAGCTTTCTTT. Protein: CASSFWTFNTEAFF.